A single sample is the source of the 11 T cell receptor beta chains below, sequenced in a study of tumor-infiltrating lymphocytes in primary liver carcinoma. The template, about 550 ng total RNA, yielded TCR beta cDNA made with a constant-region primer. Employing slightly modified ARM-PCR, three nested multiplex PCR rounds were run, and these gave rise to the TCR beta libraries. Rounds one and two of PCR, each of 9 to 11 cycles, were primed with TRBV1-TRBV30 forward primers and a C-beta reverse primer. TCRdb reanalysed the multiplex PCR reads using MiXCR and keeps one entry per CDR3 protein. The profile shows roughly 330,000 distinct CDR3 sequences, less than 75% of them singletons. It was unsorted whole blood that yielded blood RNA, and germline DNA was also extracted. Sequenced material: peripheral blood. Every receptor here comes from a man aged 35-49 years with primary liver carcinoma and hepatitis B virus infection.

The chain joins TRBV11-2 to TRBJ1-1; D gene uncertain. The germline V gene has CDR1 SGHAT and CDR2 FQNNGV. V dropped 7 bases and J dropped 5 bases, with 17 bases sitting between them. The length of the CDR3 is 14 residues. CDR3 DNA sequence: TGTGCCAGCACCCCTAAGAGGACGTATACTGAAGCTTTCTTT. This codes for CASTPKRTYTEAFF.

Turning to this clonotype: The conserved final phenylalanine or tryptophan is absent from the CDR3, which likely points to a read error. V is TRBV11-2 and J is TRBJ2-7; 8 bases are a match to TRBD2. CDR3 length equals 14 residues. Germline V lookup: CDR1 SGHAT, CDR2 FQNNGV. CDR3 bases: TGCGCCACGTTGAGGAGCGGGAGTACGAGGGAGCAGTACTTG. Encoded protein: CATLRSGSTREQYL.

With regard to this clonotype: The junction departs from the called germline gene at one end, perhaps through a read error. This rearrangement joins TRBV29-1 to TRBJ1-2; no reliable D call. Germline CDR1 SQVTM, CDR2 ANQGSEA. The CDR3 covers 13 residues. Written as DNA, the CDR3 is TGCAACGTTGAAGACGGCCGTAGCTATGGCTACACCTTC. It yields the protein CNVEDGRSYGYTF.

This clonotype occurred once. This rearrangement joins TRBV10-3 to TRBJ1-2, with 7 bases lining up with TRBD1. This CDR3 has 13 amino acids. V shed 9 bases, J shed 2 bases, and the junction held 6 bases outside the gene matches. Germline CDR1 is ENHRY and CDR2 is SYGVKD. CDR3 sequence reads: CAIVRDSNYGYTF. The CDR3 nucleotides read TGTGCCATTGTGAGGGACAGCAACTATGGCTACACCTTC.

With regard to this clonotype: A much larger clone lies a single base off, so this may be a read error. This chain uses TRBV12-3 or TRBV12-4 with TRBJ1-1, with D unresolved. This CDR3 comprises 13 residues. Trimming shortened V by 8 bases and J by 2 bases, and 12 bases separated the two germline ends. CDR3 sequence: CASLGNTNTEAFF. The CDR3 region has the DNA TGTGCCAGCCTAGGGAATACCAACACTGAAGCTTTCTTT.

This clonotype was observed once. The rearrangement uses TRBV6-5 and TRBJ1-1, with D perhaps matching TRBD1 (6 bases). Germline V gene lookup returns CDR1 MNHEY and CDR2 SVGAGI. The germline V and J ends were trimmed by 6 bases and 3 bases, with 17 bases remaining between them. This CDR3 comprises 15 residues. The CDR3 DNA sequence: TGTGCCAGCAGCCCAACGGGACACCTGGACACTGAAGCTTTCTTT. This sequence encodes CASSPTGHLDTEAFF.

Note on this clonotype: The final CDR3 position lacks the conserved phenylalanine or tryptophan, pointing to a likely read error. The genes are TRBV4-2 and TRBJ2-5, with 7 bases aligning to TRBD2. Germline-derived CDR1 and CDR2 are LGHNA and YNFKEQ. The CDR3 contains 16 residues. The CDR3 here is CASNQDPPGGEETQYL. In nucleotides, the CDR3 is TGTGCCAGCAACCAAGATCCCCCGGGGGGAGAAGAGACCCAGTACCTC.

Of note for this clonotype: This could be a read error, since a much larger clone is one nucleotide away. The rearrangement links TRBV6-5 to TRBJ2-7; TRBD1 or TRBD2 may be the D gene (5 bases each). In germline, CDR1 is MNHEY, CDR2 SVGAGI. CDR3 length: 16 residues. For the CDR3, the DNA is TGTGCCGGCAGTTACTCGGAGCCGGGGCTCTCCTACGAGCAGTACTTC. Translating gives CAGSYSEPGLSYEQYF.

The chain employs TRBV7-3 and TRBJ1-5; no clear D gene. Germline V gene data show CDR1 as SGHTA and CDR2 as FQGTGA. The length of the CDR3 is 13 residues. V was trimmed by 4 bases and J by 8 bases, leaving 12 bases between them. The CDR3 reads CASSSERLEPQHF. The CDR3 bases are TGTGCCAGCAGCTCTGAACGCCTGGAGCCCCAGCATTTT.

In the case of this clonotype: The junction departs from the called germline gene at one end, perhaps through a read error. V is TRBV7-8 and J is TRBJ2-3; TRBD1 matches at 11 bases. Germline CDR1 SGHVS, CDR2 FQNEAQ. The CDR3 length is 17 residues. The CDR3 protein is CASSPLPGQGVTDMQYF. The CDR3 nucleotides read TGTGCCAGCAGCCCCTTACCGGGACAGGGGGTCACAGATATGCAGTATTTT.

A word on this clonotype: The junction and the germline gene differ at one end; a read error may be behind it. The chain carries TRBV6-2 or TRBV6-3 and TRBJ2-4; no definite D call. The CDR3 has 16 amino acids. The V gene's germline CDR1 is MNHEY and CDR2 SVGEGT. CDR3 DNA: TGTGCCAGTAGTTACTCCTCGGCCCGCGCCAAAAACATTCAGTACTTC. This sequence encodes CASSYSSARAKNIQYF.